The source of this T cell receptor (beta chain) is a study of blood T cell repertoires in COVID-19. Across the whole study: Samples representing acute and convalescent COVID-19 were sourced from the United States, Italy and Spain.

This CDR3 contains 14 residues. The V gene lost 3 bases and the J gene lost 6 bases, with 14 bases spanning the gap. CDR1 is MNHEY and CDR2 is SMNVEV in the germline V gene (reference sequence). As processed by the authors: Reference gene primer amplification in the assay estimated nucleated cell counts. Here immunoSEQ multiplex PCR was the method, and the copy in TCRdb shows in-frame clones only, minus some. The DNA gave D and trimming, while V, J and clone size come from that table. The sample has 220,000 or so clones; 70% to 85% are singletons. Participants were aged about 18 to 89 years, lived in roughly 23 US areas, and enrolled virtually. Clinical history reported by participants formed the basis on which cohorts were assigned.

This sequence joins TRBV27 and TRBJ1-2; no clear D gene. This TCR derives from a woman aged 60-75 years who had recovered from COVID-19. The sample was PBMCs or T cells enriched from blood (not recorded which). The CDR3 DNA reads TGTGCCAGCAGTTTTACCCCCCGCGAACATGGCTACACCTTC. Translating gives CASSFTPREHGYTF.